The 26 T cell receptor beta chains below were found in one sample sequenced in a study of shared clonotypes between healthy human individuals. Using immunoSEQ multiplex PCR, the repertoire was profiled, and TCRdb retains in-frame clones only, with some absent. The sample lists more than 2 million clones, 80% to 95% occurring once. CD45RO-negative, CCR7-selected cells formed the naive CD8 fraction, which excluded terminally differentiated effector memory CD45RA+ cells. Sequenced: naive CD8+ T cells from PBMCs. The receptor set was obtained from a man aged 18 to 30 in good health. Some clones in this sample may be carry-over from other donors' samples.

V usage is TRBV28 and J usage is TRBJ2-3, with 8 bases identical to TRBD2. This CDR3 is built from 15 residues. From germline, CDR1 is MDHEN and CDR2 SYDVKM. V shed 5 bases and J 6 bases; nucleotides not matched to a gene: 10. The CDR3 sequence: CASSPGLGITDTQYF. The CDR3 DNA reads as TGTGCCAGCAGTCCGGGACTAGGAATAACCGATACGCAGTATTTT.

The rearrangement links TRBV27 to TRBJ2-2; D uncertain. The germline V and J ends were trimmed by 7 bases and 7 bases, with 13 bases remaining between them. This CDR3 comprises 13 residues. The germline V gene has CDR1 MNHEY and CDR2 SMNVEV (reference sequence). The CDR3 region is CASTNPGYGELFF. In DNA, the CDR3 is TGTGCCAGCACTAACCCCGGATACGGGGAGCTGTTTTTT.

This sequence joins TRBV4-1 and TRBJ2-3, with D possibly TRBD1 on 6 matching bases. Germline CDR1 and CDR2: MGHRA and YSYEKL. V was trimmed by 7 bases and J by 3 bases, leaving 17 bases between them. This CDR3 region has 15 residues. The CDR3 is CASKVGAMWTDTQYF. CDR3 DNA: TGCGCCAGCAAGGTGGGGGCGATGTGGACAGATACGCAGTATTTT.

V usage is TRBV25-1 and J usage is TRBJ2-1; 10 bases are a match to TRBD1. The CDR3 is made up of 15 amino acids. Unmatched junction bases numbered 2, after V lost 4 bases and J lost 2 bases. Per germline, CDR1 MGHDK and CDR2 SYGVNS. The CDR3 is CASSAGTGAYNEQFF. The CDR3, as DNA: TGTGCCAGCAGTGCGGGGACAGGGGCCTACAATGAGCAGTTCTTC.

The chain carries TRBV9 and TRBJ1-1, with D possibly matching TRBD1 (6 bases). The V gene lost 0 bases and the J gene lost 8 bases, with 17 bases spanning the gap. Per germline, CDR1 SGDLS and CDR2 YYNGEE. The CDR3 consists of 15 residues. In nucleotides, the CDR3 is TGTGCCAGCAGCGTAGTTGGGGGGCGAAACTCCGAAGCTTTCTTT. Translated, it gives CASSVVGGRNSEAFF.

This clone was counted a few times. The genes are TRBV6-5 and TRBJ2-2; 9 bases line up with TRBD2. The CDR3 contains 15 residues. Germline trimming cut 6 bases from V and 2 bases from J; bases unmatched to any gene: 4. Germline CDR1 and CDR2: MNHEY and SVGAGI. The CDR3 reads CASRYSGSNTGELFF. In DNA form, the CDR3 reads TGTGCCAGCAGATATAGCGGGAGCAACACCGGGGAGCTGTTTTTT.

This clone was seen only once. J is TRBJ2-7 and V is TRBV7-9; the D gene is possibly TRBD2 (6 bases). Germline V lookup: CDR1 SEHNR, CDR2 FQNEAQ (reference sequence). Trimming left V 5 bases short and J 3 bases short, with 23 bases between. CDR3 length: 17 amino acids. Here the CDR3 reads CASSPPVGGIQSYEQYF. The CDR3 DNA follows: TGTGCCAGCAGCCCCCCGGTGGGCGGGATCCAAAGCTACGAGCAGTACTTC.

V and J are TRBV9 and TRBJ2-3, with D possibly matching TRBD2 (6 bases). The CDR3 runs to 15 residues. The ends were cut back, 4 bases at V and 1 base at J, with 13 bases in the middle. Germline V gene data show CDR1 as SGDLS and CDR2 as YYNGEE. The CDR3 here is CASSSDSSGTDTQYF. CDR3 DNA: TGTGCCAGCAGCTCAGATTCTAGCGGCACAGATACGCAGTATTTT.

The chain is built from TRBV19 and TRBJ1-5, with D maybe TRBD1 (6 bases). Germline V CDR1 and CDR2: LNHDA, SQIVND (reference sequence). V dropped 6 bases and J dropped 4 bases, with 10 bases sitting between them. The CDR3 extends over 13 amino acids. The CDR3 reads CASRLDRNQPQHF. The CDR3 DNA is TGTGCCAGTAGGCTCGACAGGAATCAGCCCCAGCATTTT.

The V and J genes are TRBV7-2 and TRBJ2-5, with D perhaps TRBD1 or TRBD2 (5 bases each). The V gene's germline CDR1 is SGHTA and CDR2 FQGNSA. CDR3 length equals 16 residues. With 4 bases removed from V and 0 bases from J, the gap between germline ends came to 15 bases. CDR3 amino acids: CASSSPGTPYQETQYF. The CDR3 nucleotides are TGTGCCAGCAGCTCCCCCGGGACGCCGTACCAAGAGACCCAGTACTTC.

V is TRBV2 and J is TRBJ2-3, with D unresolved. Germline CDR1 and CDR2: SNHLY and FYNNEI. V lost 3 bases and J lost 2, with 9 bases in between. This CDR3 spans 14 amino acids. The CDR3, as DNA: TGTGCCAGCAGTGACCACTCCTTCACAGATACGCAGTATTTT. Its protein product is CASSDHSFTDTQYF.

V is TRBV11-2 and J is TRBJ2-1; the match to TRBD2 covers 7 bases. The CDR3 extends over 16 amino acids. CDR1 SGHAT and CDR2 FQNNGV come from the germline V gene. The junction had 6 bases not matched to a gene; V was cut back by 2 bases and J by 2 bases. CDR3 loop: CASSLNIREAYNEQFF. The DNA of the CDR3 is TGTGCCAGCAGCTTAAATATACGGGAGGCCTACAATGAGCAGTTCTTC. The entire variable domain, with the rest obtained from reference TRBV11-2 and TRBJ2-1, is as follows: EAGVAQSPRYKIIEKRQSVAFWCNPISGHATLYWYQQILGQGPKLLIQFQNNGVVDDSQLPKDRFSAERLKGVDSTLKIQPAKLEDSAVYLCASSLNIREAYNEQFFGPGTRLTVL.

This sequence joins TRBV2 and TRBJ2-1; 9 nucleotides align to TRBD1. V lost 3 bases and J lost 6; bases outside the gene matches: 9. This CDR3 is built from 16 residues. Germline V gene lookup returns CDR1 SNHLY and CDR2 FYNNEI. CDR3 bases: TGTGCCAGCAGTGATATAGGACAGGGGTTAGGCAATGAGCAGTTCTTC. The encoded protein is CASSDIGQGLGNEQFF.

This clone was recorded once. The chain recombines TRBV6-1 with TRBJ2-7; D may correspond to TRBD1 or TRBD2 (5 bases each). The CDR3 has 12 residues. V gave up 7 bases and J gave up 5 bases, with 12 bases separating them. CDR1 is MNHNS and CDR2 is SASEGT in the germline V gene. The DNA for the CDR3 is TGTGCCAGCAAGCAGGGACCCCACGAGCAGTACTTC. Translating it yields CASKQGPHEQYF.

The gene calls are TRBV14 and TRBJ2-1, with D perhaps TRBD1 or TRBD2 (5 bases each). The CDR3 sequence is 16 residues long. The V end was cut by 4 bases, the J end by 2 bases, with 15 bases between. Germline V gene data show CDR1 as SGHDN and CDR2 as FVKESK. The CDR3 sequence is CASSPRDGTTYNEQFF. CDR3 sequence (DNA): TGTGCCAGCAGCCCACGGGACGGGACGACCTACAATGAGCAGTTCTTC.

This sequence joins TRBV28 and TRBJ2-3; 9 bases agree with TRBD1. Germline lookup yields CDR1 MDHEN and CDR2 SYDVKM. The CDR3 runs 14 residues. The trim removed 8 bases at V and 7 bases at J, leaving 10 bases unmatched. The CDR3 reads CASAPGQGRNTQYF. Written as DNA, the CDR3 is TGTGCCAGCGCCCCGGGACAGGGTAGAAATACGCAGTATTTT.

The chain has TRBV6-4 and TRBJ1-2, with TRBD1 matching over 11 bases. Germline CDR1 and CDR2: MRHNA and SNTAGT. V trimming: 5 bases; J trimming: 4 bases; junction bases outside the gene matches: 12. CDR3 length: 17 residues. Here the CDR3 DNA reads TGTGCCAGCAGTTTGACCCTGGACAGGGGGCGAAGCTATGGCTACACCTTC. Protein: CASSLTLDRGRSYGYTF.

The chain recombines TRBV2 with TRBJ2-3; a weak D match, TRBD2 (6 bases). The CDR3 is 15 residues long. Trimming pared 8 bases from V and 3 bases from J, leaving 18 bases between. Germline assignment: CDR1 SNHLY and CDR2 FYNNEI. The CDR3 sequence: CASGLPGVRTDTQYF. The CDR3 DNA follows: TGTGCCAGCGGACTTCCGGGAGTTCGTACAGATACGCAGTATTTT. The variable domain in full, completed from reference TRBV2 and TRBJ2-3, reads EPEVTQTPSHQVTQMGQEVILRCVPISNHLYFYWYRQILGQKVEFLVSFYNNEISEKSEIFDDQFSVERPDGSNFTLKIRSTKLEDSAMYFCASGLPGVRTDTQYFGPGTRLTVL.

This clone was seen just once. V is TRBV7-6 and J is TRBJ2-1; TRBD2 matches 13 bases. This CDR3 is built from 15 residues. The V gene's germline CDR1 is SGHVS and CDR2 FNYEAQ. J gave up 7 bases and V 5 bases, and 5 bases lay outside the gene matches. The CDR3 DNA reads as TGTGCCAGCAGCATTAAGGGACTAGCGGGAAATGAGCAGTTCTTC. Translated, it gives CASSIKGLAGNEQFF.

The J gene is TRBJ1-1, the V gene TRBV7-9; the D gene is possibly TRBD1 (6 bases). Trimming pared 1 base from V and 1 base from J, leaving 10 bases between. This CDR3 is 15 amino acids long. CDR1 is SEHNR, CDR2 FQNEAQ, per germline (reference sequence). In nucleotides, the CDR3 is TGTGCCAGCAGCTTAGTGGGGGCACCGAACACTGAAGCTTTCTTT. This gives the protein CASSLVGAPNTEAFF.

The chain couples TRBV7-9 to TRBJ1-6, with a weak D call TRBD1 (5 bases). Between the trimmed V and J ends, which lost 6 bases and 10 bases, there was a span of 16 bases. The CDR3 totals 14 residues. Germline V CDR1 and CDR2: SEHNR, FQNEAQ (reference sequence). In DNA, the CDR3 is TGTGCCAGCAGTCGAGACAGATTAAGGTCACCCCTCCACTTT. Translated, it gives CASSRDRLRSPLHF.

The J gene is TRBJ1-1, the V gene TRBV27; D remains ambiguous. CDR3 length: 16 residues. V was cut by 3 bases and J by 0 bases, with 14 bases left in between. CDR1 and CDR2 from the germline V gene are MNHEY and SMNVEV (reference sequence). The CDR3 DNA reads as TGTGCCAGCAGTTTCCGGTTACAGCCGTTGAACACTGAAGCTTTCTTT. Its translation is CASSFRLQPLNTEAFF.

V is TRBV4-2 and J is TRBJ2-1, with no clear D. The CDR3 is 15 amino acids. The V end lost 1 base, the J end lost 10 bases, and 17 bases lay between the germline ends. CDR1 LGHNA and CDR2 YNFKEQ come from the germline V gene. CDR3 nucleotides: TGTGCCAGCAGCCAAGGGCATTCTCGGATGTGGGAGCAGTTCTTC. The encoded protein is CASSQGHSRMWEQFF.

CDR3 loop: CASSPRRDTEQYF. In nucleotides, the CDR3 is TGTGCCAGCTCACCACGCCGGGACACCGAGCAGTACTTC. The chain links TRBV18 to TRBJ2-7; possibly TRBD1 for D (6 bases). V dropped 1 base and J dropped 6 bases, with 10 bases sitting between them. The germline V gene has CDR1 KGHSH and CDR2 LQKENI. The CDR3 covers 13 residues.

The chain joins TRBV5-1 to TRBJ2-7; D tentatively reads TRBD1 or TRBD2 (5 bases each). V lost 3 bases, J lost 3 bases, and 10 bases lay in between. Looked up from germline, CDR1 is SGHRS and CDR2 is YFSETQ. The CDR3 has 13 residues. Here the CDR3 reads CASSWDPSYEQYF. CDR3 nucleotides: TGCGCCAGCAGCTGGGACCCGAGCTACGAGCAGTACTTC.

CDR3 DNA: TGTGCCAGCAGTGGCAAACAGGGACGTGGAAACACCATATATTTT. Protein: CASSGKQGRGNTIYF. The chain couples TRBV6-1 to TRBJ1-3; TRBD1 is a possible D gene (6 bases). Germline CDR1 is MNHNS and CDR2 is SASEGT. V lost 4 bases, J lost 3 bases, and 13 bases lay in between. The CDR3 has 15 amino acids.